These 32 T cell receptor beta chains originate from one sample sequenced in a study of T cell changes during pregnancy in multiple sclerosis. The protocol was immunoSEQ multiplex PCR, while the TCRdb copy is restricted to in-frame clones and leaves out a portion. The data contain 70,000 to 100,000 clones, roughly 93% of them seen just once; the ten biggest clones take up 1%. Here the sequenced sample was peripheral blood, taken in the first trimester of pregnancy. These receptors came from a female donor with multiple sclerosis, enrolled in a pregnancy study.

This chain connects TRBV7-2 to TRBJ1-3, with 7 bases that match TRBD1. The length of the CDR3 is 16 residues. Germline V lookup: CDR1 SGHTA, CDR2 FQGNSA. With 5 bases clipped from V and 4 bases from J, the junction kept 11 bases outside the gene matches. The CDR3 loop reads CASSAGQARRGNTIYF. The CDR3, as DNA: TGTGCCAGCAGCGCTGGACAGGCCCGGAGAGGAAACACCATATATTTT.

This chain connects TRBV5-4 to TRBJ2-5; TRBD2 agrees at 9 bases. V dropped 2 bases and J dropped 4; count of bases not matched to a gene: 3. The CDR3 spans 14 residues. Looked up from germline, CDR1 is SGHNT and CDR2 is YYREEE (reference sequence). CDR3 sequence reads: CASSFASGVETQYF. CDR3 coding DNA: TGTGCCAGCAGCTTCGCTAGCGGGGTAGAGACCCAGTACTTC.

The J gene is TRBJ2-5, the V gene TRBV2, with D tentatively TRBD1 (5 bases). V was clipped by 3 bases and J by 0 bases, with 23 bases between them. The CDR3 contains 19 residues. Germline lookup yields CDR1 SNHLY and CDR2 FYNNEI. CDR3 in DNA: TGTGCCAGCAGTGACCCAGAAAAGGGGCCCGAGCTGTACCAAGAGACCCAGTACTTC. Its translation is CASSDPEKGPELYQETQYF.

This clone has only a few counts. In DNA, the CDR3 is TGTGCCAGCAGCTTAGGGGGCAGCACCGGGGAGCTGTTTTTT. This gives the protein CASSLGGSTGELFF. The chain has TRBV7-3 and TRBJ2-2; maybe TRBD1 (6 bases). Looked up from germline, CDR1 is SGHTA and CDR2 is FQGTGA. Trimming stripped 2 bases from V and 4 bases from J, with 8 bases between. The CDR3 totals 14 residues.

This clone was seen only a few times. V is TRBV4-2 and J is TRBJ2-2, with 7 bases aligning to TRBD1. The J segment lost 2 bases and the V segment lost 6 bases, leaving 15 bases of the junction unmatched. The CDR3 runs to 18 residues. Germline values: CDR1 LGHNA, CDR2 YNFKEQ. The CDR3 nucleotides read TGTGCCAGCAGTCCGACGGTCTACAGGGGAAGAAACACCGGGGAGCTGTTTTTT. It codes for CASSPTVYRGRNTGELFF.

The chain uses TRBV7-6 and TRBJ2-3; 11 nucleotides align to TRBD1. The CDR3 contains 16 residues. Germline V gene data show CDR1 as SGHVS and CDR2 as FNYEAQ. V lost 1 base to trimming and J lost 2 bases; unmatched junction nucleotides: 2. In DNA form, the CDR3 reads TGTGCCAGCAGCTTAGGGACAGGGGGCAACACAGATACGCAGTATTTT. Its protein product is CASSLGTGGNTDTQYF. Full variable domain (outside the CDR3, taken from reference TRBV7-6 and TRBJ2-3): GAGVSQSPRYKVTKRGQDVALRCDPISGHVSLYWYRQALGQGPEFLTYFNYEAQQDKSGLPNDRFSAERPEGSISTLTIQRTEQRDSAMYRCASSLGTGGNTDTQYFGPGTRLTVL.

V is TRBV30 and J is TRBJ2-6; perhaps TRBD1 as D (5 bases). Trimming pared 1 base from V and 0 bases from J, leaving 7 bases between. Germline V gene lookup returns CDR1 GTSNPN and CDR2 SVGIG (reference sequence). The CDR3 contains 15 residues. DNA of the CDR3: TGTGCCTGGAGTGCAGGGATCTCTGGGGCCAACGTCCTGACTTTC. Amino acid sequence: CAWSAGISGANVLTF.

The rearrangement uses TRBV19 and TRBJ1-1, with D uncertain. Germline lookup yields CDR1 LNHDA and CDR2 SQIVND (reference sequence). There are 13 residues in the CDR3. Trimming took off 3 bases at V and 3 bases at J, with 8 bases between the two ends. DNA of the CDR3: TGTGCCAGTAGTATGTCCCCGTACACTGAAGCTTTCTTT. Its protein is CASSMSPYTEAFF.

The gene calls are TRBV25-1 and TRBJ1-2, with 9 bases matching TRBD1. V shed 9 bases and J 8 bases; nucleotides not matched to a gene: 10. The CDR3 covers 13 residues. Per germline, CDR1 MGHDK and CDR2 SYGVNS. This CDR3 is CASTTGGGSGYTF. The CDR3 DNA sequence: TGTGCCAGTACAACAGGGGGCGGTTCGGGCTACACCTTC.

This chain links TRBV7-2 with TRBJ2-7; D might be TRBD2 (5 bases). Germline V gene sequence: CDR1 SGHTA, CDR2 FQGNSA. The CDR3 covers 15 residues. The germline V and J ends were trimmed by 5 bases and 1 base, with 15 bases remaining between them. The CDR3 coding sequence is TGTGCCAGCAGCCCCCTACCGGGAACATCCTACGAGCAGTACTTC. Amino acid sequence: CASSPLPGTSYEQYF.

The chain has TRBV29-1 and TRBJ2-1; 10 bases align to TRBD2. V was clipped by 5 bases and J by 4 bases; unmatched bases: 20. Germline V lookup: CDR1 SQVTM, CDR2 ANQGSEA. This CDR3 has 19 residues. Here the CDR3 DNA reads TGCAGCGTTCAAAATGGCAGGGGGTCGTCTAGCGGGGGATACAATGAGCAGTTCTTC. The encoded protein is CSVQNGRGSSSGGYNEQFF.

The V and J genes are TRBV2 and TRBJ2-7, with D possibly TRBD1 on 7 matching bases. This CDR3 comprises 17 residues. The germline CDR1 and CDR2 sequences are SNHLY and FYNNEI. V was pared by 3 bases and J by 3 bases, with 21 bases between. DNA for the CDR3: TGTGCCAGCAGTGAGCGGCGAGGTTGGCAGGGGGGCTACGAGCAGTACTTC. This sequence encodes CASSERRGWQGGYEQYF.

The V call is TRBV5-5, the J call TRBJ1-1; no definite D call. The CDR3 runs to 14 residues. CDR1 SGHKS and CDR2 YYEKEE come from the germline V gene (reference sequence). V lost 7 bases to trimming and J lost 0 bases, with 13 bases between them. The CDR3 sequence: CASELGEMNTEAFF. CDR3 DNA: TGTGCCAGCGAATTAGGAGAAATGAACACTGAAGCTTTCTTT.

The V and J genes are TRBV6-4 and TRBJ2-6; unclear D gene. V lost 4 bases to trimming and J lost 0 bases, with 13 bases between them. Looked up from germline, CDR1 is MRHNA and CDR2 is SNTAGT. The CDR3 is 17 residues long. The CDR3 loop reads CASSVDIAASGANVLTF. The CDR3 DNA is TGTGCCAGCAGTGTAGACATCGCCGCCTCTGGGGCCAACGTCCTGACTTTC.

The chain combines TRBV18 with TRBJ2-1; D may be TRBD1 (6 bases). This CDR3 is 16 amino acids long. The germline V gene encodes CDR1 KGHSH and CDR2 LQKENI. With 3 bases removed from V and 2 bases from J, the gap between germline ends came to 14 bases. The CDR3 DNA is TGTGCCAGCTCACCTAAGCGACAGGTCCCCTACAATGAGCAGTTCTTC. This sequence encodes CASSPKRQVPYNEQFF.

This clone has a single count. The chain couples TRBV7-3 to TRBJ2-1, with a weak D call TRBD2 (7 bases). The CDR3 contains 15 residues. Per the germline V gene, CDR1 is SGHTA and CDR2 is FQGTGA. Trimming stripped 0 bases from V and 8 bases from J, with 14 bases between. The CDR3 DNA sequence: TGTGCCAGCAGCTTAACCGGGGGGCGTGGGGATGAGCAGTTCTTC. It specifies CASSLTGGRGDEQFF.

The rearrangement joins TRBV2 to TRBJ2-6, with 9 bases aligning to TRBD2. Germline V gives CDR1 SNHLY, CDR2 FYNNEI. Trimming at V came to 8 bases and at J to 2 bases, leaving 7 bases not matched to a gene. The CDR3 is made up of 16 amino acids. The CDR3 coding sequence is TGTGCCAGCGCTCCCTCTAGCGGGACTGGGGCCAACGTCCTGACTTTC. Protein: CASAPSSGTGANVLTF. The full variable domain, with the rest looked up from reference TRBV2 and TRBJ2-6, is EPEVTQTPSHQVTQMGQEVILRCVPISNHLYFYWYRQILGQKVEFLVSFYNNEISEKSEIFDDQFSVERPDGSNFTLKIRSTKLEDSAMYFCASAPSSGTGANVLTFGAGSRLTVL.

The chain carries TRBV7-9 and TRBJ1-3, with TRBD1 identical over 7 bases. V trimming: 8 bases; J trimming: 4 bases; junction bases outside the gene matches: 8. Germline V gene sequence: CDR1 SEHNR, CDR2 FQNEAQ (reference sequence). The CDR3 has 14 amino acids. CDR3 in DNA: TGTGCCAGCGTTCAGGGGGTTTCGGGAAACACCATATATTTT. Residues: CASVQGVSGNTIYF. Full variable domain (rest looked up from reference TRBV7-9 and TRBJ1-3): DTGVSQNPRHKITKRGQNVTFRCDPISEHNRLYWYRQTLGQGPEFLTYFQNEAQLEKSRLLSDRFSAERPKGSFSTLEIQRTEQGDSAMYLCASVQGVSGNTIYFGEGSWLTVV.

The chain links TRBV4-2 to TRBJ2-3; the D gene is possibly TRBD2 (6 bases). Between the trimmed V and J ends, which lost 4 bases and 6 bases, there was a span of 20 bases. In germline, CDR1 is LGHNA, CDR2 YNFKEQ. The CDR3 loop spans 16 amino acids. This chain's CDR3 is CASSPSRGGDGDTQYF. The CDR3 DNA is TGTGCCAGCAGCCCCTCGCGAGGCGGGGACGGGGATACGCAGTATTTT.

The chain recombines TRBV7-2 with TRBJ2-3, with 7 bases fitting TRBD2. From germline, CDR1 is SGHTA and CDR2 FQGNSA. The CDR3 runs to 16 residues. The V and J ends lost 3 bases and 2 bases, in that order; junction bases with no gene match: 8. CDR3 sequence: CASSFFGGGLTDTQYF. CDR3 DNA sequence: TGTGCCAGCAGCTTTTTTGGGGGAGGGCTCACAGATACGCAGTATTTT.

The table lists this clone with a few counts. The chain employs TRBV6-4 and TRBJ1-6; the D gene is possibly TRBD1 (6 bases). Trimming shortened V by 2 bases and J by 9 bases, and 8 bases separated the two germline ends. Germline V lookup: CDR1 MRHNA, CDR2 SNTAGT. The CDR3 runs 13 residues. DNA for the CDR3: TGTGCCAGCAGTGACACGGACAGTTCACCCCTCCACTTT. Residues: CASSDTDSSPLHF.

CDR3 loop: CASSEGLEGGYTF. The CDR3, as DNA: TGTGCCAGCAGCGAAGGACTGGAAGGAGGCTACACCTTC. The V gene is TRBV14, the J gene TRBJ1-2; D call uncertain. The CDR3 loop spans 13 amino acids. Germline assignment: CDR1 SGHDN and CDR2 FVKESK. V lost 5 bases and J 8 bases, leaving 15 bases between the germline ends.

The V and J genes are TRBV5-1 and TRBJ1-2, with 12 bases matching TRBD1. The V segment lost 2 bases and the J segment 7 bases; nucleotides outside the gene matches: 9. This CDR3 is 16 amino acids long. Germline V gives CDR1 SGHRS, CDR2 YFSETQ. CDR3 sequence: CASSFNPGQGAAGYTF. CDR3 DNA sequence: TGCGCCAGCAGCTTCAACCCGGGACAGGGGGCTGCTGGCTACACCTTC.

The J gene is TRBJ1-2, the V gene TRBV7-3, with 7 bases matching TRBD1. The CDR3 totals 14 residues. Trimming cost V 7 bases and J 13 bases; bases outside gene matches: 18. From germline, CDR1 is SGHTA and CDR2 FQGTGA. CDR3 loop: CASTPLRDRAQCTF. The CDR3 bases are TGTGCCAGCACCCCCCTTCGAGACAGGGCGCAGTGCACCTTC.

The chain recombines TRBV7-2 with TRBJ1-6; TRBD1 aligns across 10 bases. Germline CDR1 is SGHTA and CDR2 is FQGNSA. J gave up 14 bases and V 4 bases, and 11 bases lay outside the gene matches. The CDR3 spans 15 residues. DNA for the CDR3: TGTGCCAGCAGCTCACCGGGACAGGGGCTGTTGGCCCTCCACTTT. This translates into CASSSPGQGLLALHF.

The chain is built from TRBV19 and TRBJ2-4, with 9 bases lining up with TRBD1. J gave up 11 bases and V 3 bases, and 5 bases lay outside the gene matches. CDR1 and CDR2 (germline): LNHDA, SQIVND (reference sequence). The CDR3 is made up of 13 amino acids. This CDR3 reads CASSIGDRAFQYF. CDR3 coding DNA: TGTGCCAGTAGTATTGGGGACAGGGCCTTTCAGTACTTC.

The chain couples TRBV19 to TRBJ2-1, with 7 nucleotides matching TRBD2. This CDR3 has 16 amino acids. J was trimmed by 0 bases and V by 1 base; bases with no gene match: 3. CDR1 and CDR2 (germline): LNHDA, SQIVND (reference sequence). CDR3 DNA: TGTGCCAGTAGTATAGGGGGGGGGACCTCCTACAATGAGCAGTTCTTC. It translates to CASSIGGGTSYNEQFF.

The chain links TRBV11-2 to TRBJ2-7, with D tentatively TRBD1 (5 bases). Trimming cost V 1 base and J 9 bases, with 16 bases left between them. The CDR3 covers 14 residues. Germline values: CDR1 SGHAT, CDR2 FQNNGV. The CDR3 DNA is TGTGCCAGCAGCTTAGCCTTAGGGGCGACGACGCAGTACTTC. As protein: CASSLALGATTQYF. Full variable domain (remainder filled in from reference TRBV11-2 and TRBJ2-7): EAGVAQSPRYKIIEKRQSVAFWCNPISGHATLYWYQQILGQGPKLLIQFQNNGVVDDSQLPKDRFSAERLKGVDSTLKIQPAKLEDSAVYLCASSLALGATTQYFGPGTRLTVT.

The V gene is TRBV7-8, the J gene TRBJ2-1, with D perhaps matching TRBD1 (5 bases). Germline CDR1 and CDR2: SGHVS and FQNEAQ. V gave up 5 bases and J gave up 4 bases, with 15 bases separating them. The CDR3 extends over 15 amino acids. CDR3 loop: CASSLPPDSYNEQFF. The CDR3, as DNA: TGTGCCAGCAGCCTTCCCCCCGACAGTTACAATGAGCAGTTCTTC. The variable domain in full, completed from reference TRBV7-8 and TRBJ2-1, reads GAGVSQSPRYKVAKRGQDVALRCDPISGHVSLFWYQQALGQGPEFLTYFQNEAQLDKSGLPSDRFFAERPEGSVSTLKIQRTQQEDSAVYLCASSLPPDSYNEQFFGPGTRLTVL.

The CDR3 nucleotides read TGCGCCAGCAGCCAACTGCCCACCGACAGGCTCTTCTACGAGCAGTACTTC. Amino acids: CASSQLPTDRLFYEQYF. The V call is TRBV4-1, the J call TRBJ2-7; maybe TRBD1 (6 bases). Germline loops: CDR1 MGHRA, CDR2 YSYEKL. V shed 2 bases and J shed 3 bases, with 20 bases lying between them. The CDR3 loop spans 17 amino acids.

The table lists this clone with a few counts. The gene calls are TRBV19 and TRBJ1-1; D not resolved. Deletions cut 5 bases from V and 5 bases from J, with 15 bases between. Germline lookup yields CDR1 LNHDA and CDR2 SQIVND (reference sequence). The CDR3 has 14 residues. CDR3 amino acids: CASSLAPPGTEAFF. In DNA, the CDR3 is TGTGCCAGTAGTTTAGCTCCCCCGGGGACTGAAGCTTTCTTT.

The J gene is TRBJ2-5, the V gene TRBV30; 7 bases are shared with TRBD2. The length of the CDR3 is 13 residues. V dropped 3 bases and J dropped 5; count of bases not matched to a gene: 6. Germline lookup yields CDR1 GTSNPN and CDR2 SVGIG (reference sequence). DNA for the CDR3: TGTGCCTGGAGCCTCGCGGGAGTCGAGACCCAGTACTTC. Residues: CAWSLAGVETQYF.